The present TCR beta chain was sequenced within a study of cytomegalovirus exposure and HLA in healthy donors. For the study at large: Earlier findings included roughly 100 million unique TCR beta sequences obtained from about 170 million T cells. Early released data had around 79 million unique TCRs, all coming from HLA-typed donors.

To note about this clone: Antigen unknown.

Primers included in the PCR were 60 Vbeta and 13 Jbeta primers. Profiling relied on immunoSEQ multiplex PCR, and the TCRdb table lists in-frame clones only, not all of them. The sample yields more than 70,000 clones, approximately 67% seen once. Study observations and caveats: For most TCR sequences rarity was the rule, although some public TCRs occurred in many donors. Further analysis was carried out later, and it showed several of the most significant clusters appearing linked to common viral pathogens.

The source of this sequence is a man in his forties in good health and CMV-seropositive. Sequencing was carried out using PBMCs.

Here the CDR3 DNA reads TGTGCCTGGACCCAGGGGAATTCACCCCTCCACTTT. It codes for CAWTQGNSPLHF. This chain links TRBV30 with TRBJ1-6; D perhaps matches TRBD1 (6 bases). Per the germline V gene, CDR1 is GTSNPN and CDR2 is SVGIG (reference sequence). This CDR3 is built from 12 residues. The V end was cut by 4 bases, the J end by 7 bases, with 8 bases between.